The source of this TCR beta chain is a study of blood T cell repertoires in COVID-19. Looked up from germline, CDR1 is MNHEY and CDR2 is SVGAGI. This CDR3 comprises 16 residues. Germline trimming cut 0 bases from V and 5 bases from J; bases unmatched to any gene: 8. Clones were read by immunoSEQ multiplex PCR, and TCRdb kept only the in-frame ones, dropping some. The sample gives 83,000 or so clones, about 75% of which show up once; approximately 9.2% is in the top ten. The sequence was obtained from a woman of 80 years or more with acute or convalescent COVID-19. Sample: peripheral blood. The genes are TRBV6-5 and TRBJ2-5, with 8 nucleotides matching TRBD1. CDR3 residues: CASSYSFRTGQETQYF. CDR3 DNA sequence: TGTGCCAGCAGTTACTCATTCAGGACAGGGCAGGAGACCCAGTACTTC.